These 8 T cell receptor beta chains originate from one sample sequenced in a study of blood T cells in healthy people across ages. Through a sample-barcoded 5' primer and a J-beta primer mix, a second PCR was run for roughly 6 to 12 cycles. In TCRdb, the 5' RACE reads were re-called with MiXCR into one record per CDR3 protein. The sample carries under 1,000,000 distinct CDR3 sequences, 46% recorded once. The sample consisted of blood. The receptor set was obtained from a man older than 75 in good health.

Regarding this clonotype: A much larger clone differs from this one at a single base, so this may be a read error. This rearrangement joins TRBV5-1 to TRBJ2-5; 9 positions match TRBD1. This CDR3 is 15 amino acids long. V was pared by 3 bases and J by 13 bases, with 16 bases of the junction left unmatched. Per germline, CDR1 SGHRS and CDR2 YFSETQ. CDR3 DNA sequence: TGCGCCAGCAGCTCAACTCGACTGGACAGGGGTCTTCTGTACTTC. It codes for CASSSTRLDRGLLYF.

The chain couples TRBV19 to TRBJ2-1; TRBD1 agrees at 7 bases. V lost 4 bases and J lost 9; bases outside the gene matches: 12. The CDR3 is 15 residues long. In germline, CDR1 is LNHDA, CDR2 SQIVND (reference sequence). This CDR3 reads CASSTNSGTVAEQFF. The CDR3 DNA follows: TGTGCCAGTAGTACAAACTCGGGGACAGTTGCTGAGCAGTTCTTC.

This chain links TRBV3-1 with TRBJ2-1; 8 bases are a match to TRBD2. Trimming at V came to 5 bases and at J to 6 bases, leaving 12 bases not matched to a gene. This CDR3 spans 16 amino acids. Germline-derived CDR1 and CDR2 are LGHDT and YNNKEL (reference sequence). The CDR3 sequence: CASSGRGAGVGNEQFF. The CDR3 DNA follows: TGTGCCAGCAGCGGAAGGGGAGCGGGAGTGGGCAATGAGCAGTTCTTC.

This clonotype has a single count. The chain has TRBV29-1 and TRBJ2-1, with TRBD2 matching over 13 bases. V dropped 6 bases and J dropped 7; count of bases not matched to a gene: 6. This CDR3 is built from 14 residues. Germline CDR1 SQVTM, CDR2 ANQGSEA. DNA of the CDR3: TGCAGCGTAATACAGGGACTAGCGGGAAATGAGCAGTTCTTC. This sequence encodes CSVIQGLAGNEQFF.

DNA for the CDR3: TGTGCCAGCAGTGCAGGAGACTTCTATGGCTACACCTTC. Encoded protein: CASSAGDFYGYTF. The chain combines TRBV9 with TRBJ1-2; no reliable D call. This CDR3 has 13 residues. Germline V gene data show CDR1 as SGDLS and CDR2 as YYNGEE. V gave up 5 bases and J gave up 4 bases, with 12 bases separating them.

V gene TRBV2 combines with J gene TRBJ2-7, with 7 bases lining up with TRBD1. The V and J ends lost 6 bases and 6 bases, in that order; junction bases with no gene match: 5. Germline CDR1 and CDR2: SNHLY and FYNNEI. The CDR3 is 12 residues long. The DNA of the CDR3 is TGTGCCAGCAGAAGACAGGGCCGCGAGCAGTACTTC. Translating gives CASRRQGREQYF.

The V gene is TRBV20-1, the J gene TRBJ2-1; TRBD1 agrees at 8 bases. CDR3 size: 14 residues. With 6 bases clipped from V and 10 bases from J, the junction kept 14 bases outside the gene matches. Germline V gene sequence: CDR1 DFQATT, CDR2 SNEGSKA (reference sequence). The CDR3 is CSAQGGRGLKEQFF. The CDR3 bases are TGCAGTGCCCAGGGGGGCAGGGGGCTTAAGGAGCAGTTCTTC.

As concerns this clonotype: One junction end does not reproduce the germline sequence, and a read error may be involved. The chain couples TRBV7-2 to TRBJ2-2, with 15 bases fitting TRBD2. The CDR3 has 17 residues. The germline gives CDR1 SGHTA, CDR2 FQGNSA. The DNA for the CDR3 is TGCGCCAGCAGCTCCTATGGACTAGCGGGAGGGAACGGGGAGCTGTTTTTT. It is translated as CASSSYGLAGGNGELFF.